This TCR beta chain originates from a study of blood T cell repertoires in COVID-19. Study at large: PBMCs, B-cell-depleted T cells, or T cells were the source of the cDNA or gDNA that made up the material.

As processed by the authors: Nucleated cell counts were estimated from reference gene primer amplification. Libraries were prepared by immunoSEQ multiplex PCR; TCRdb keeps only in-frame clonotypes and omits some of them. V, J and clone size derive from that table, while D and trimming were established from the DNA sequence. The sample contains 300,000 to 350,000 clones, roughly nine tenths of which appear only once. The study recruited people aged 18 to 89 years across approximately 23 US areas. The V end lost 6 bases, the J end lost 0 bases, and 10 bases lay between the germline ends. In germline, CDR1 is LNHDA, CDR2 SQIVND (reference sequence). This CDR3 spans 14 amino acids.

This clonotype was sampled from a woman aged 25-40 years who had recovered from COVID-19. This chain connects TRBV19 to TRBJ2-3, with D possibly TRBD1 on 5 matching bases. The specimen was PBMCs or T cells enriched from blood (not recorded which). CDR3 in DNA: TGTGCCAGTAGGACAGACCCTAGCACAGATACGCAGTATTTT. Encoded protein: CASRTDPSTDTQYF.